The clone carrying this T cell receptor (beta chain) was counted at least ten times. Antigen unknown. These data come from a study of regulatory T cells in long-lasting Graves disease. CDR3 length: 14 amino acids. Trimming left V 5 bases short and J 3 bases short, with 13 bases between. Construction of the TCR beta libraries employed iRepertoire HTBI primers in conjunction with Arm-PCR of CDR3 regions. Each CDR3 protein gets one entry after TCRdb re-called the multiplex PCR reads with MiXCR. The sample consists of around 460,000 distinct CDR3 sequences, roughly 21% of them appearing once. Time point described: persistent/refractory GD, antithyroid drugs over 5 years with positive TRAb. Scientists built the TCR library using RNA that was extracted from PBMCs. An endocrinology department located in Xi'an, China, was where the patients came from. Study findings and constraints: Among samples with persistent disease, TRBV28, TRBJ1-2 and TRBJ2-5 were favored. Only peripheral blood was studied, not thyroid tissue.

The clonotype comes from a female donor with Graves disease. The input for sequencing was peripheral blood mononuclear cells (PBMCs), taken when the disease was refractory, from a patient treated with antithyroid drugs. The chain recombines TRBV12-3 or TRBV12-4 with TRBJ2-5; D is possibly TRBD1 (6 bases). The CDR3 sequence: CASSQQGFKETQYF. The CDR3 bases are TGTGCCAGCAGTCAACAGGGATTCAAAGAGACCCAGTACTTC.